This T cell receptor beta chain was recovered during a study of cytomegalovirus exposure and HLA in healthy donors. Germline CDR1 reads SGHRS; CDR2 reads YFSETQ. Trimming removed 3 bases from V and 1 base from J; junction bases left unmatched: 1. The length of the CDR3 is 16 residues. The PCR had 60 Vbeta and 13 Jbeta primers. Using immunoSEQ multiplex PCR, the repertoire was profiled, and TCRdb retains in-frame clones only, with some absent. The sample holds 150,000 to 200,000 clones. The specimen was PBMCs. The chain recombines TRBV5-1 with TRBJ2-3; 14 positions agree with TRBD2. The source of this sequence is a man aged 25 to 40 in good health and CMV-seronegative. The CDR3 DNA sequence: TGCGCCAGCAGCTGGGGACTAGCGGGGGGCACAGATACGCAGTATTTT. Amino acid sequence: CASSWGLAGGTDTQYF.